This T cell receptor (beta chain) was documented in a study of cytomegalovirus exposure and HLA in healthy donors. The PCR employed 60 Vbeta primers together with 13 Jbeta primers. The repertoire was sequenced with immunoSEQ multiplex PCR; TCRdb's copy has only in-frame clones and lacks some. The sample lists about 130,000 clones, about 70% occurring once. The CDR3 length is 16 residues. The V and J ends lost 4 bases and 4 bases, in that order; junction bases with no gene match: 9. Germline V gives CDR1 SGHTA, CDR2 FQGTGA. Whole-study results and caveats: Follow-up analysis later connected one missense variant in DCLRE1C with trimming of TCR beta V- and J-genes. Near-uniform donor sequencing depth was presumed by presence/absence analyses. The study recorded over 150 TCR beta chains that were cytomegalovirus-associated.

Concerning this clone: Antigen: not known.

Likely unrecorded immune exposures existed in these nominally healthy donors. The sequence was obtained from a male donor in good health and CMV-seronegative. The sequenced material came from PBMCs. The V gene is TRBV7-3, the J gene TRBJ2-3, with 9 bases aligning to TRBD2. For the CDR3, the DNA is TGTGCCAGCAGCTATATGGCGGGAGGGCCGGCAGATACGCAGTATTTT. It codes for CASSYMAGGPADTQYF.